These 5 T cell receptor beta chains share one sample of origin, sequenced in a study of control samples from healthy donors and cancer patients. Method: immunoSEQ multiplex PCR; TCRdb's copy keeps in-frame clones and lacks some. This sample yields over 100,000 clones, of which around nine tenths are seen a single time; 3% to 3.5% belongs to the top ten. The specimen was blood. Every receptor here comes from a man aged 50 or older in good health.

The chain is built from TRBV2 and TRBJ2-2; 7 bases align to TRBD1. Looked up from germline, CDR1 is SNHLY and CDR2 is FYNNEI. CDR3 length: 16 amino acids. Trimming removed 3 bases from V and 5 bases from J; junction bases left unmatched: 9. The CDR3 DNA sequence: TGTGCCAGCAGTGACAGGGGGAGTAGGACGACCGGGGAGCTGTTTTTT. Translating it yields CASSDRGSRTTGELFF.

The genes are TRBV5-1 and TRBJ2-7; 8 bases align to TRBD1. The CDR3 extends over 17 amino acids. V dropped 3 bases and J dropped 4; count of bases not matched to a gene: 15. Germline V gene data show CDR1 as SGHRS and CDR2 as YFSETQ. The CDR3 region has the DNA TGCGCCAGCAGCTCGAGCCTTAGGACAGGGAATGGTTACGAGCAGTACTTC. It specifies CASSSSLRTGNGYEQYF.

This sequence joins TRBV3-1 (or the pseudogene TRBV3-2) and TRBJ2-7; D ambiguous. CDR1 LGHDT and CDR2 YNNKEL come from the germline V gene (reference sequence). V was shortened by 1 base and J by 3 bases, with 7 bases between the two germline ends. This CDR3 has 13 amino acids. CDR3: CASSQAHGYEQYF. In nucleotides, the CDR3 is TGTGCCAGCAGCCAAGCTCACGGCTACGAGCAGTACTTC.

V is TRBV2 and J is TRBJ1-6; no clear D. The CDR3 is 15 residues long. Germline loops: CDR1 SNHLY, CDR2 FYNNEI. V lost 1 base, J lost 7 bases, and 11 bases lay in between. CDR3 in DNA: TGTGCCAGCAGTGAAGATAGGTTGGGAAATTCACCCCTCCACTTT. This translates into CASSEDRLGNSPLHF.

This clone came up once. The CDR3 sequence: CASSYSGTGELFF. For the CDR3, the DNA is TGTGCCAGCAGTTACTCGGGGACCGGGGAGCTGTTTTTT. The chain is built from TRBV6-5 and TRBJ2-2; D uncertain. The germline V gene encodes CDR1 MNHEY and CDR2 SVGAGI. This CDR3 has 13 residues. V shed 0 bases and J shed 5 bases, with 4 bases lying between them.